This TCR beta chain is from a study of T cells after yellow fever vaccination (dated by TCRdb to about 2019). Notes on the research overall: The SMART-Seq v4 Ultra Low Input RNA kit was used to prepare libraries from fractions with low cell numbers. To follow T-cell clones before and after both primary and booster YFV17D yellow fever vaccination, bulk TCR alpha and beta repertoires underwent longitudinal sequencing. Two healthy male donors, one aged 18 to 30 and one aged 30 to 40 years, made up the cohort. Bulk PBMC replicates and cell subsets were isolated from blood drawn at multiple timepoints before and after both primary and secondary immunization. Results and caveats for the whole study, not just this receptor: Only a couple of donors were included in the study, so the extent to which the findings can be generalized is limited. A small share of clonotypes was detected in both CD4 and CD8 compartments, with the overlap likely arising from convergent recombination. Most clones expanded after primary vaccination were re-detected after the booster (around 96% of CD4 and 80% to 90% of CD8), suggesting broad memory maintenance. The secondary T-cell response was weaker than the primary response but faster, peaking on day 5 instead of day 15. FACS-sorted repertoires could contain abundant contaminating clonotypes from the bulk population, so computational filtering was required.

For CDR1 and CDR2, the germline V gene lists SGHVS and FNYEAQ. The CDR3 starts with the cysteine, ends with the phenylalanine, and has 15 residues. The kept DNA is CDR3 alone, 45 bases in frame from the first base. Cut back by 1 base and 0 bases, the V and J ends lie 10 bases apart. Per the publication, the treatment or condition label means: live attenuated yellow fever vaccine strain. A standard Ficoll-Paque protocol was used to isolate PBMCs from peripheral blood. CD4 and CD8 T-cell fractions were isolated with Dynabeads CD4 and CD8 positive selection kits. TriZol was used to extract RNA from bulk PBMCs, CD4 and CD8 fractions, and dextramer-positive and dextramer-negative fractions. A note on this clonotype: There is no known antigen for this receptor. The input lacks base qualities; no much larger clone sits a single base away.

Synthesis of TCR cDNA relied on 5'RACE template switching, a step that introduced a universal primer site along with unique molecular identifiers. Priming for cDNA synthesis came from both the TCR alpha and TCR beta constant segments. Two PCR steps were used to amplify libraries, with sample barcodes and sequencing adapters being added in the second step. Sequencing of the libraries was done on either Illumina HiSeq 2500 (2x100 bp) or NovaSeq (2x150 bp). The paper's processing steps were these. MIGEC handled demultiplexing of reads and collapsing into UMI consensus sequences, while MiXCR performed V(D)J alignment. Using edgeR on replicate PBMC samples, clonotypes were called vaccine-responding if FDR was below 0.01 and the log2 fold change was above 5 up to day 15. Bulk clonotypes were assigned CD4 or CD8 identity according to which sequenced CD4 or CD8 repertoire held them at higher abundance. The public reads were quality trimmed at Q25 with fastp and then assembled into clones with MiXCR by TCRdb, keeping productive beta chains. Every entry covers one CDR3 protein and lists the most common genes and DNA from its rows. These V and J calls originate from TCRdb's pipeline instead of the authors' own analysis. Recorded for this sample are about 120,000 distinct CDR3 sequences; approximately 8.4% of them occurred a single time. Around 25% of the sample belongs to the ten largest clones.

The chain joins TRBV7-6 to TRBJ2-7; the D gene lacks a confident call. The receptor comes from a man younger than 45 who received the YFV17D yellow fever vaccine. Source: CD8+ T cells sorted from PBMCs, taken 45 days after the yellow fever booster vaccination. The nucleotides are TGTGCCAGCAGCTTAGGTTCTCAGGCCTCCTACGAGCAGTACTTC. It encodes CASSLGSQASYEQYF. The full variable domain, with segments outside the CDR3 supplied by the reference TRBV7-6 and TRBJ2-7 proteins, appears as GAGVSQSPRYKVTKRGQDVALRCDPISGHVSLYWYRQALGQGPEFLTYFNYEAQQDKSGLPNDRFSAERPEGSISTLTIQRTEQRDSAMYRCASSLGSQASYEQYFGPGTRLTVT.